Following are 16 T cell receptor beta chains from one sample sequenced in a study of blood T cell repertoires in COVID-19. This table comes from immunoSEQ multiplex PCR, and its TCRdb copy is limited to in-frame clones, with some not included. The sample has about 210,000 clones, just under 85% seen once. The sample taken for sequencing was peripheral blood. The receptors originated from a man between 60 and 75 years old with COVID-19, enrolled during active disease.

As DNA, the CDR3 is TGTGCCAGCAGCCTACGGGGGGCAGCCTATAATTCACCCCTCCACTTT. Its translation is CASSLRGAAYNSPLHF. This chain links TRBV11-2 with TRBJ1-6; tentative D call: TRBD1 (6 bases). V lost 5 bases to trimming and J lost 2 bases, with 13 bases between them. The CDR3 spans 16 residues. Germline assignment: CDR1 SGHAT and CDR2 FQNNGV.

This clone was counted a few times. The chain is built from TRBV7-9 and TRBJ1-1, with 8 bases aligning to TRBD1. Germline V gene sequence: CDR1 SEHNR, CDR2 FQNEAQ (reference sequence). The ends lost 5 bases at V and 5 bases at J; junction bases unmatched: 4. CDR3 size: 13 residues. CDR3 region: CASSLQGGTEAFF. The CDR3 region has the DNA TGTGCCAGCAGCCTACAGGGGGGAACTGAAGCTTTCTTT.

This clone was seen once. This rearrangement joins TRBV19 to TRBJ1-5; 7 bases are shared with TRBD1. The CDR3 length is 13 residues. Germline loops: CDR1 LNHDA, CDR2 SQIVND (reference sequence). V gave up 4 bases and J gave up 5 bases; unmatched junction bases: 2. The CDR3 coding sequence is TGTGCCAGTAGTAGGCAGGGGGATCAGCCCCAGCATTTT. The encoded protein is CASSRQGDQPQHF.

The CDR3 loop reads CASSQTENYGYTF. As DNA, the CDR3 is TGTGCCAGCAGTCAGACAGAGAACTATGGCTACACCTTC. The J gene is TRBJ1-2, the V gene TRBV2; possible D gene TRBD1, 5 bases. Germline assignment: CDR1 SNHLY and CDR2 FYNNEI. The length of the CDR3 is 13 residues. The germline V and J ends were trimmed by 5 bases and 2 bases, with 9 bases remaining between them.

The genes are TRBV24-1 and TRBJ2-1; 16 nucleotides align to TRBD2. Germline V CDR1 and CDR2: KGHDR, SFDVKD. CDR3 size: 17 residues. After removal of 3 bases from V and 5 bases from J, the junction contained 3 bases not matched to a gene. As DNA, the CDR3 is TGTGCCACCAGTGATGGGGGACTAGCGGGAGGGAACAATGAGCAGTTCTTC. Its translation is CATSDGGLAGGNNEQFF.

The genes are TRBV5-1 and TRBJ2-2, with TRBD1 as a possible D gene (5 bases). CDR1 and CDR2 (germline): SGHRS, YFSETQ. Trimming left V 9 bases short and J 2 bases short, with 17 bases between. The CDR3 consists of 15 residues. The CDR3 reads CATAPETANTGELFF. The CDR3 DNA sequence: TGCGCCACCGCCCCCGAGACAGCAAACACCGGGGAGCTGTTTTTT. Complete variable domain (other parts from reference TRBV5-1 and TRBJ2-2): KAGVTQTPRYLIKTRGQQVTLSCSPISGHRSVSWYQQTPGQGLQFLFEYFSETQRNKGNFPGRFSGRQFSNSRSEMNVSTLELGDSALYLCATAPETANTGELFFGEGSRLTVL.

V usage is TRBV7-2 and J usage is TRBJ1-6; D not resolved. V dropped 1 base and J dropped 9 bases, with 13 bases sitting between them. The CDR3 runs to 15 residues. From germline, CDR1 is SGHTA and CDR2 FQGNSA. The CDR3 spells CASSLVGGEVSPLHF. Written as DNA, the CDR3 is TGTGCCAGCAGCTTAGTCGGCGGGGAAGTTTCACCCCTCCACTTT.

This clone appeared a single time. The chain couples TRBV7-9 to TRBJ2-3, with TRBD2 identical over 7 bases. The length of the CDR3 is 16 residues. V lost 5 bases and J lost 1; bases outside the gene matches: 9. CDR1 and CDR2 from the germline V gene are SEHNR and FQNEAQ (reference sequence). In nucleotides, the CDR3 is TGTGCCAGCAGCGTCGGGCTAGCGGAGCGCACAGATACGCAGTATTTT. Protein product: CASSVGLAERTDTQYF.

V is TRBV28 and J is TRBJ1-2; D may be TRBD1 (5 bases). Germline CDR1 MDHEN, CDR2 SYDVKM. This CDR3 comprises 16 residues. Trimming took off 5 bases at V and 1 base at J, with 17 bases between the two ends. CDR3 loop: CASSAGGGTHNYGYTF. DNA of the CDR3: TGTGCCAGCAGTGCCGGGGGGGGGACCCATAACTATGGCTACACCTTC.

The gene calls are TRBV10-3 and TRBJ2-2; D unresolved. The CDR3 is 13 residues long. Looked up from germline, CDR1 is ENHRY and CDR2 is SYGVKD. Trimming removed 5 bases from V and 1 base from J, with 5 bases in between. CDR3 loop: CAISSRNTGELFF. CDR3 coding DNA: TGTGCCATCAGTTCCAGGAACACCGGGGAGCTGTTTTTT.

This clone was seen only a few times. The chain recombines TRBV4-1 with TRBJ1-1; tentative D call: TRBD1 (5 bases). Germline CDR1 reads MGHRA; CDR2 reads YSYEKL. V was cut by 1 base and J by 3 bases, with 12 bases left in between. The CDR3 runs to 15 residues. CDR3 sequence: CASSQARAADTEAFF. The DNA of the CDR3 is TGCGCCAGCAGCCAAGCCAGGGCGGCGGACACTGAAGCTTTCTTT.

The chain recombines TRBV6-5 with TRBJ2-7; 9 bases align to TRBD2. This CDR3 has 15 amino acids. V lost 6 bases, J lost 0 bases, and 6 bases stayed unmatched. Per germline, CDR1 MNHEY and CDR2 SVGAGI. For the CDR3, the DNA is TGTGCCAGCAGCTCGACTAGCGGATCCTCCTACGAGCAGTACTTC. It encodes CASSSTSGSSYEQYF.

This clone was seen a few times. This rearrangement joins TRBV6-1 to TRBJ1-2; D gene unclear. Germline V CDR1 and CDR2: MNHNS, SASEGT. The V end was cut by 2 bases, the J end by 0 bases, with 7 bases between. The CDR3 totals 14 residues. In nucleotides, the CDR3 is TGTGCCAGCAGTGAATTTGTAGCTAACTATGGCTACACCTTC. Amino acids: CASSEFVANYGYTF.

This clone was observed a few times. The gene calls are TRBV19 and TRBJ1-6; D is uncertain. Germline V CDR1 and CDR2: LNHDA, SQIVND (reference sequence). This CDR3 is 14 amino acids long. Trimming left V 3 bases short and J 9 bases short, with 12 bases between. This CDR3 reads CASSMGQGGSPLHF. The CDR3 DNA reads as TGTGCCAGTAGTATGGGTCAAGGAGGTTCACCCCTCCACTTT. The entire variable domain, with the rest obtained from reference TRBV19 and TRBJ1-6, is as follows: DGGITQSPKYLFRKEGQNVTLSCEQNLNHDAMYWYRQDPGQGLRLIYYSQIVNDFQKGDIAEGYSVSREKKESFPLTVTSAQKNPTAFYLCASSMGQGGSPLHFGNGTRLTVT.

The chain combines TRBV3-1 (or the pseudogene TRBV3-2) with TRBJ2-3; 9 bases map to TRBD2. This CDR3 spans 15 amino acids. V lost 3 bases to trimming and J lost 0 bases; unmatched junction nucleotides: 1. From germline, CDR1 is LGHDT and CDR2 YNNKEL (reference sequence). CDR3 amino acids: CASSQTSGSTDTQYF. CDR3 nucleotides: TGTGCCAGCAGCCAGACTAGCGGTAGCACAGATACGCAGTATTTT.

The chain employs TRBV5-5 and TRBJ2-1; 7 nucleotides line up with TRBD2. The CDR3 runs 15 residues. CDR1 and CDR2 from the germline V gene are SGHKS and YYEKEE (reference sequence). Trimming removed 3 bases from V and 2 bases from J; junction bases left unmatched: 5. The CDR3 DNA follows: TGTGCCAGCAGCTCGTATCTAGCGGCCTACAATGAGCAGTTCTTC. As protein: CASSSYLAAYNEQFF.